This T cell receptor (beta chain) was observed in a study of neurological immune-mediated disorders (dated by TCRdb to between 2019 and 2020). As for the study more broadly: Among the 35 or so multiple sclerosis patients, relapsing-remitting MS was present in 31 and secondary progressive MS was present in 3. The cohort was made up of about 66 subjects, consisting of some 15 HAM/TSP patients, some 34 multiple sclerosis patients and about 20 healthy controls. Longitudinal samples, technical triplicates and paired sorted CD4+ and CD8+ T-cell subsets, alongside PBMC samples, were included among the roughly 110 TCR-beta libraries. Peripheral blood TCR-beta repertoires from HTLV-I-associated myelopathy (HAM/TSP) patients, multiple sclerosis patients and healthy controls were compared by UMI-based sequencing.

This clonotype was counted at least ten times. Its antigen is not yet known. Within one base of it there is no much larger clone, and no base qualities were kept. For the unsorted PBMC libraries, 2 million PBMCs were stored in RNAlater at -80 degrees C until RNA extraction and were used to generate the libraries. Multiple sclerosis patients were enrolled in a US clinical protocol evaluating disease progression by magnetic resonance imaging. Peripheral blood underwent Ficoll-Hypaque density gradient centrifugation to isolate PBMCs, which were then cryopreserved in liquid nitrogen. Here is what the overall study found, with its caveats: The highest TCR clonal expansion was observed in HAM/TSP patients, whereas the lowest was observed in MS patients, even when compared with healthy controls. Across subjects, expanded clones never shared an identical CDR3 amino acid sequence, which suggests that the TCR-beta repertoires in every group were private. The MS cluster showed no association with clinical or MRI features, and the authors stated that larger cohorts are needed. Repertoires from 18 of 34 MS patients were grouped by phylogenetic analysis into a cluster of related CDR3 sequences, suggesting a possible repertoire-level signature.

cDNA was synthesized by template-switch 5'RACE using a primer carrying a 10-nucleotide random unique molecular identifier by which each TCR transcript was tagged. Each sequencing run produced over 170 million TCR-beta sequences covering 15-18 subjects. The RNeasy kit was used to extract total RNA. Using the KAPA Real-time Library Amplification kit, TCR-beta VDJ regions were amplified with primers for the TCR constant region and the 5'RACE anchor. Sample indexes and Illumina adaptors were added in a first PCR, after which library yield was increased in a second PCR. After Ampure bead purification, the roughly 650 bp TCR product was size-selected on a 2% E-gel SizeSelection system. Library quality was checked on a Bioanalyzer, concentration was measured with Qubit, and libraries were quantified with the Kapa Library Quantification kit before pooling. An Illumina HiSeq 2500 sequenced the libraries paired-end 2 x 150 bp. To increase sequence diversity, roughly 24-32% phiX was spiked into each library pool. For the original study's pipeline: Quality-filtered reads were processed with the UMI-based MiGEC pipeline, which removed over 80% of raw TCR sequences during error correction. IMGT germline references were used for alignment of VDJ genes, and clonotypes were defined by a unique CDR3 amino acid sequence together with V-J genes. Clonal expansion, Shannon diversity, and CDR3 relatedness (CalcPairwiseDistances, ClusterSamples) were evaluated with VDJtools, and phylogenetic trees were built with CLCbio workbench. Clones with at least 8 unique UMIs were defined as expanded, with this threshold being based on coefficient-of-variation modelling across technical triplicates. TCRdb applied fastp at Q25 and MiXCR to the public reads, then kept only in-frame beta chains. Every distinct CDR3 protein forms one entry, paired with its most common genes and DNA. TCRdb, not the authors, supplied the V and J calls. For this sample the table gives 46,000 or so distinct CDR3 sequences, of which around 4.3% were detected only once. 5.5% to 6% of the sample lies in the top ten.

The clonotype originates from a woman in her fifties or sixties with multiple sclerosis. The sequenced sample was PBMCs.

At the DNA level, the sequence is TGCAGCGCCGGAGGGCCAACGAGTGGGGGCATTCAGTACTTC. Translation gives CSAGGPTSGGIQYF. This sequence uses TRBV29-1 and TRBJ2-4; the best D guess is TRBD2, with 6 bases matching. The junction carries 22 bases between V and J, which are trimmed by 7 bases and 9 bases respectively. Its CDR3 holds 14 amino acids, cysteine through phenylalanine. The CDR3 DNA has 42 bases and is translated from base 1. The germline V gene encodes CDR1 SQVTM and CDR2 ANQGSEA.